This TCR beta chain was sequenced in a study of early T cells in non-severe SARS-CoV-2 infection (dated by TCRdb to the early 2020s). For the wider study: Bulk RNA from unsorted whole blood was used for TCR sequencing, so alpha and beta chains could not be paired. Points the paper makes about the study in general: Matching against VDJdb was skewed toward anti-spike CD8 responses, likely underestimated virus-specific expansions, and missed private and CD4 specificities.

The method was 5' RACE. Sequencing instrument: NextSeq 500. In the TCR library protocol, unique molecular identifiers were attached to individual cDNA molecules to correct for PCR bias and sequencing error. Both TCR alpha and beta chains were sequenced, and tight co-correlation was observed between alpha and beta sequence abundances in each sample. For the original study's pipeline: V gene, J gene and CDR3 annotation of TCR sequences was performed with Decombinator V4. Expanded TCRs were defined as changing significantly between any two time points under a Poisson model with p below 0.0001. TCR abundances were normalised to the total number of TCRs sequenced per sample and expressed as counts per million. TRAV1-2 paired with TRAJ12, TRAJ20 or TRAJ33 defined MAIT TCRs, while TRAV10 paired with TRAJ18 defined iNKT TCRs. VDJdb, accessed 1 November 2021, was searched for CMV, EBV and SARS-CoV-2 annotated TCRs, with TCRs annotated for multiple antigens excluded. The public reads were quality trimmed at Q25 with fastp and then assembled into clones with MiXCR by TCRdb, keeping productive beta chains. For every CDR3 protein sequence, its rows merge into one entry that carries the most common genes and DNA. TCRdb's processing, not the authors' own work, is the source of the V and J calls. The sample table records some 80,000 distinct CDR3 sequences; roughly 12% of these occur just once. Around 15% of the sample rests with the top ten.

The CDR3 numbers 13 residues from cysteine through phenylalanine. The read is trimmed to its CDR3 DNA, 39 bases read in frame from base 1. V and J lose 3 bases and 9 bases, and a span of 11 bases separates them. The study was a case-control design nested within a healthcare worker cohort in London, UK, with weekly nasopharyngeal swab PCR tests and blood sampling. Healthcare workers were recruited during the week of the UK lockdown, between 23 and 31 March 2020, and followed weekly for up to about 15 weeks. This clonotype occurred a few times. Its target antigen remains unknown. Base qualities were left out, and no much larger clone turns up one base away.

The origin of this receptor is an adult who was a healthcare worker with PCR-confirmed SARS-CoV-2 infection or an uninfected control (not recorded which). The donor label of this sample is uncertain. Sequencing used whole blood, obtained at baseline. The chain employs TRBV12-3 or TRBV12-4 and TRBJ2-2; TRBD2 is perhaps the D gene, given 6 matching bases. The nucleotide sequence is TGTGCCAGCAGTTTCGGCGGGGCGAGGGAGCTGTTTTTT. Translation gives CASSFGGARELFF.